One sample yielded the 10 T cell receptor beta chains listed below, sequenced in a study of blood T cell repertoires in COVID-19. Libraries were prepared by immunoSEQ multiplex PCR; TCRdb keeps only in-frame clonotypes and omits some of them. The table shows 300,000 to 350,000 clones, with 75% to 90% occurring only once. The sample consisted of peripheral blood. These receptors all come from a man aged 18 to 29 with active or convalescent COVID-19.

This clone was seen once. The rearrangement uses TRBV10-1 and TRBJ1-1; D might be TRBD1 (6 bases). V lost 5 bases, J lost 5 bases, and 15 bases lay in between. The V gene's germline CDR1 is WNHNN and CDR2 SYGVQD (reference sequence). The CDR3 has 14 amino acids. In nucleotides, the CDR3 is TGCGCCAGCAGTAGGGGCAGGGGCCGGACTGAAGCTTTCTTT. This gives the protein CASSRGRGRTEAFF.

The V call is TRBV24-1, the J call TRBJ2-1; TRBD1 matches at 7 bases. V lost 2 bases, J lost 3 bases, and 9 bases stayed unmatched. CDR1 is KGHDR and CDR2 is SFDVKD in the germline V gene. The CDR3 is made up of 17 amino acids. Written as DNA, the CDR3 is TGTGCCACCAGTGATTCCGGACAGGCAGCGAACTACAATGAGCAGTTCTTC. Translation: CATSDSGQAANYNEQFF.

This clone occurred a few times. This rearrangement joins TRBV6-5 to TRBJ2-7, with 9 bases matching TRBD1. Losses at the gene ends were 2 bases for V and 5 bases for J; bases not matched to a gene: 10. The germline V gene encodes CDR1 MNHEY and CDR2 SVGAGI. The length of the CDR3 is 16 residues. CDR3 nucleotides: TGTGCCAGCAGTTACCCGGATGGGACAGGGTCGAACGAGCAGTACTTC. Amino acids: CASSYPDGTGSNEQYF.

The rearrangement links TRBV27 to TRBJ2-1, with 11 nucleotides matching TRBD1. CDR1 is MNHEY and CDR2 is SMNVEV in the germline V gene (reference sequence). The CDR3 consists of 15 residues. V was clipped by 5 bases and J by 8 bases; unmatched bases: 8. The CDR3 DNA follows: TGTGCCAGCAGTGTTCGGGACAGGGGGTTTGATGAGCAGTTCTTC. Its protein is CASSVRDRGFDEQFF.

The chain links TRBV11-2 to TRBJ2-1; 9 bases are a match to TRBD2. The CDR3 length is 18 residues. Losses at the gene ends were 2 bases for V and 5 bases for J; bases not matched to a gene: 13. Per the germline V gene, CDR1 is SGHAT and CDR2 is FQNNGV. The CDR3 coding sequence is TGTGCCAGCAGCTTAAGACTTAGCGGGAGTGGGGGCCACAATGAGCAGTTCTTC. Translating gives CASSLRLSGSGGHNEQFF.

The rearrangement joins TRBV6-5 to TRBJ1-2; D might be TRBD1 (6 bases). V lost 7 bases to trimming and J lost 6 bases, with 15 bases between them. The CDR3 has 13 residues. Germline V gene lookup returns CDR1 MNHEY and CDR2 SVGAGI. CDR3 protein: CASKEQGRDGYTF. The CDR3 region has the DNA TGTGCCAGCAAAGAGCAGGGGAGGGATGGCTACACCTTC.

This sequence joins TRBV18 and TRBJ2-7; weak D call: TRBD2 (6 bases). The germline V gene has CDR1 KGHSH and CDR2 LQKENI. The CDR3 sequence is 14 residues long. Trimming took 2 bases from V and 2 from J, leaving 10 bases between them. In DNA, the CDR3 is TGTGCCAGCTCACCATCCCGCGGGGCCTACGAGCAGTACTTC. Translating it yields CASSPSRGAYEQYF. Full variable domain (remainder filled in from reference TRBV18 and TRBJ2-7): NAGVMQNPRHLVRRRGQEARLRCSPMKGHSHVYWYRQLPEEGLKFMVYLQKENIIDESGMPKERFSAEFPKEGPSILRIQQVVRGDSAAYFCASSPSRGAYEQYFGPGTRLTVT.

The chain recombines TRBV18 with TRBJ2-7; 7 bases agree with TRBD2. Germline CDR1 KGHSH, CDR2 LQKENI. CDR3 length: 15 residues. V dropped 6 bases and J dropped 3; count of bases not matched to a gene: 11. The CDR3 loop reads CASSPRDYRIYEQYF. The CDR3 DNA is TGTGCCAGCTCCCCTCGGGACTACCGGATCTACGAGCAGTACTTC.

This rearrangement joins TRBV18 to TRBJ1-5; tentative D call: TRBD1 (5 bases). Trimming pared 1 base from V and 6 bases from J, leaving 16 bases between. The CDR3 is 16 residues long. CDR1 and CDR2 from the germline V gene are KGHSH and LQKENI. The DNA for the CDR3 is TGTGCCAGCTCACCACAAGGAGGGACGGCTATTCAGCCCCAGCATTTT. This translates into CASSPQGGTAIQPQHF.

V gene TRBV6-6 combines with J gene TRBJ2-2; possible D gene TRBD1, 6 bases. Germline V lookup: CDR1 MNHNY, CDR2 SVGAGI (reference sequence). This CDR3 contains 15 residues. V lost 2 bases and J lost 6, with 13 bases in between. The CDR3 DNA reads as TGTGCCAGCAGTTACGGGCAGGGGACCTCCGGGGAGCTGTTTTTT. This codes for CASSYGQGTSGELFF.